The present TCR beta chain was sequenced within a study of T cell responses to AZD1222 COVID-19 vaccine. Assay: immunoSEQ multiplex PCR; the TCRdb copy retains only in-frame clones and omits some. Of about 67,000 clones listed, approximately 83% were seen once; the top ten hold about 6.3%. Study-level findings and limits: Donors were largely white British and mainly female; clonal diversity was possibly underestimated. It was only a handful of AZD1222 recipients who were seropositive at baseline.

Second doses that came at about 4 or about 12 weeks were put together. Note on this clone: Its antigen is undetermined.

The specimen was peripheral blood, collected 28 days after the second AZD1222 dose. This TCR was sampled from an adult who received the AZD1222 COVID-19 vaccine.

CDR3 nucleotides: TGTGCCAGCAGCGGGCCCCCCCGGGACAGAAATTCACCCCTCCACTTT. It translates to CASSGPPRDRNSPLHF. The rearrangement uses TRBV9 and TRBJ1-6, with TRBD1 identical over 7 bases. The CDR3 runs to 16 residues. The V segment lost 3 bases and the J segment 7 bases; nucleotides outside the gene matches: 10. Germline lookup yields CDR1 SGDLS and CDR2 YYNGEE.